This TCR beta chain was retrieved from a study of cytomegalovirus exposure and HLA in healthy donors. Study findings and constraints: An analysis done earlier found most TCR beta V segments productive about 90% or about 30% of the time. In a later analysis, donors in an Asian-associated ancestry cluster reportedly had fewer N-insertions in productive TCRs than the cohort mean.

Points on this clone: Its matching antigen is unknown.

The CDR3 contains 13 residues. Germline lookup yields CDR1 KGHSH and CDR2 LQKENI. J gave up 6 bases and V 5 bases, and 2 bases lay outside the gene matches. It was with 60 Vbeta and 13 Jbeta primers that the PCR ran. TCRdb's table, derived via immunoSEQ multiplex PCR, lists solely in-frame clones and lacks some. The data contain around 130,000 clones, about two thirds of them singletons. The sample consisted of PBMCs. This sequence joins TRBV18 and TRBJ2-1, with 9 bases lining up with TRBD1. The receptor's source is a human donor in good health. Here the CDR3 DNA reads TGTGCCAGCTCAATGACAGGGGGCAATGAGCAGTTCTTC. Translation: CASSMTGGNEQFF.